One and the same sample provided the 30 T cell receptor beta chains below, sequenced in a study of shared clonotypes between healthy human individuals. Clones were sequenced by immunoSEQ multiplex PCR, and TCRdb holds only the in-frame ones, with some missing. The sample contains over a million clones, approximately 72% of which appear only once. The sequenced sample consisted of memory CD4+ T cells sorted from blood. Specified subset: CD45RA-negative fraction. These receptors came from a man younger than 30 in good health.

On this clone: This CDR3 is also generated by other DNA sequences in the sample. The V call is TRBV6-6, the J call TRBJ2-7; D possibly uses TRBD1 or TRBD2 (5 bases each). The germline gives CDR1 MNHNY, CDR2 SVGAGI (reference sequence). Trimming stripped 0 bases from V and 2 bases from J, with 5 bases between. The CDR3 is 13 amino acids. CDR3 amino acids: CASSYSGAYEQYF. The DNA of the CDR3 is TGTGCCAGCAGTTACTCGGGGGCCTACGAGCAGTACTTC.

V usage is TRBV5-6 and J usage is TRBJ2-7; 9 nucleotides match TRBD2. The CDR3 covers 15 residues. Germline V lookup: CDR1 SGHDT, CDR2 YYEEEE. V lost 4 bases and J lost 3; bases outside the gene matches: 8. The CDR3 nucleotides read TGTGCCAGCAGCCCGGGGACTAGCTTGGGCTACGAGCAGTACTTC. As protein: CASSPGTSLGYEQYF.

The chain carries TRBV12-5 and TRBJ2-2, with 8 bases fitting TRBD2. Looked up from germline, CDR1 is LGHNT and CDR2 is FRNRAP. This CDR3 region has 18 residues. V gave up 0 bases and J gave up 0 bases; unmatched junction bases: 6. The CDR3 here is CASGLVNGRATNTGELFF. The CDR3 bases are TGTGCTAGTGGTTTGGTAAACGGGAGGGCCACGAACACCGGGGAGCTGTTTTTT. The variable domain in full, with the rest retrieved from reference TRBV12-5 and TRBJ2-2, is DARVTQTPRHKVTEMGQEVTMRCQPILGHNTVFWYRQTMMQGLELLAYFRNRAPLDDSGMPKDRFSAEMPDATLATLKIQPSEPRDSAVYFCASGLVNGRATNTGELFFGEGSRLTVL.

This clone appeared a few times. The rearrangement links TRBV29-1 to TRBJ2-7; tentatively, D is TRBD1 (6 bases). The length of the CDR3 is 16 residues. In germline, CDR1 is SQVTM, CDR2 ANQGSEA. The V end was cut by 6 bases, the J end by 3 bases, with 24 bases between. CDR3 sequence (DNA): TGCAGCGTCACAACAGGGCAAAGGTCTCTTGGCTACGAGCAGTACTTC. Its translation: CSVTTGQRSLGYEQYF.

The chain is built from TRBV4-2 and TRBJ2-4; the D gene could be TRBD1 or TRBD2 (6 bases each). V lost 0 bases, J lost 6 bases, and 12 bases lay in between. Germline V CDR1 and CDR2: LGHNA, YNFKEQ. CDR3 length: 15 amino acids. The CDR3 DNA reads as TGTGCCAGCAGCCAAGAAGAATGGGGGGCAAACATTCAGTACTTC. Its translation: CASSQEEWGANIQYF.

The chain uses TRBV7-9 and TRBJ2-2, with D maybe TRBD1 (6 bases). V shed 5 bases and J shed 3 bases, with 10 bases lying between them. There are 14 residues in the CDR3. Germline V gene data show CDR1 as SEHNR and CDR2 as FQNEAQ (reference sequence). The CDR3 sequence is CASSPGEYTGELFF. CDR3 DNA sequence: TGTGCCAGCAGCCCAGGGGAATACACCGGGGAGCTGTTTTTT.

The chain recombines TRBV5-1 with TRBJ2-6; no clear D gene. The CDR3 totals 16 residues. Germline assignment: CDR1 SGHRS and CDR2 YFSETQ. V was pared by 3 bases and J by 1 base, with 11 bases between. The CDR3 DNA is TGCGCCAGCAGCTATTGGCCAACTTCTGGGGCCAACGTCCTGACTTTC. This sequence encodes CASSYWPTSGANVLTF.

J is TRBJ1-1 and V is TRBV19; D not certain. Germline V gene lookup returns CDR1 LNHDA and CDR2 SQIVND (reference sequence). The ends were cut back, 7 bases at V and 0 bases at J, with 12 bases in the middle. This CDR3 contains 14 residues. CDR3 in DNA: TGTGCCAGTAACCCAGGTACCTTGAACACTGAAGCTTTCTTT. Protein product: CASNPGTLNTEAFF.

This chain joins TRBV7-8 and TRBJ1-3; 7 bases fit TRBD1. The germline CDR1 and CDR2 sequences are SGHVS and FQNEAQ. V was clipped by 2 bases and J by 4 bases; unmatched bases: 5. CDR3 length: 15 amino acids. CDR3 sequence: CASSLMTGQGNTIYF. CDR3 nucleotide sequence: TGTGCCAGCAGCTTAATGACAGGGCAGGGAAACACCATATATTTT. Supplemented by reference TRBV7-8 and TRBJ1-3, the full variable domain reads GAGVSQSPRYKVAKRGQDVALRCDPISGHVSLFWYQQALGQGPEFLTYFQNEAQLDKSGLPSDRFFAERPEGSVSTLKIQRTQQEDSAVYLCASSLMTGQGNTIYFGEGSWLTVV.

The rearrangement joins TRBV4-1 to TRBJ2-1; D is uncertain. In germline, CDR1 is MGHRA, CDR2 YSYEKL. The CDR3 is 15 amino acids. Trimming took off 1 base at V and 1 base at J, with 8 bases between the two ends. The CDR3 is CASSQASVSYNEQFF. In nucleotides, the CDR3 is TGCGCCAGCAGCCAAGCATCAGTATCCTACAATGAGCAGTTCTTC.

In nucleotides, the CDR3 is TGCACAACGGGGGGGGTCACTGAAGCTTTCTTT. Encoded protein: CTTGGVTEAFF. The rearrangement links TRBV20-1 to TRBJ1-1; D is possibly TRBD1 (5 bases). Germline V lookup: CDR1 DFQATT, CDR2 SNEGSKA (reference sequence). CDR3 length: 11 residues.

The chain joins TRBV2 to TRBJ1-2; 7 positions match TRBD1. The CDR3 consists of 14 residues. The germline CDR1 and CDR2 sequences are SNHLY and FYNNEI. Losses at the gene ends were 5 bases for V and 8 bases for J; bases not matched to a gene: 11. The CDR3 spells CASSLTGDSYGYTF. Here the CDR3 DNA reads TGTGCCAGCAGTCTTACCGGGGACAGTTACGGCTACACCTTC.

CDR3 sequence (DNA): TGTGCCAGCCTAAACGGACAAGCCTACGAGCAGTACTTC. Its translation: CASLNGQAYEQYF. V gene TRBV6-6 combines with J gene TRBJ2-7; maybe TRBD1 (5 bases). Germline V lookup: CDR1 MNHNY, CDR2 SVGAGI (reference sequence). V lost 8 bases, J lost 2 bases, and 13 bases lay in between. CDR3 length: 13 amino acids.

On this clone itself: This sample also contains other DNA sequences that code for the same CDR3. The J gene is TRBJ2-3, the V gene TRBV9; weak D call: TRBD2 (6 bases). Germline loops: CDR1 SGDLS, CDR2 YYNGEE. The V and J ends lost 0 bases and 1 base respectively, with 9 bases between them. This CDR3 has 15 amino acids. The CDR3 DNA reads TGTGCCAGCAGCGTAGGACTAGTGGGCACAGATACGCAGTATTTT. It translates to CASSVGLVGTDTQYF.

V gene TRBV5-1 combines with J gene TRBJ2-3; D unresolved. Germline CDR1 is SGHRS and CDR2 is YFSETQ. Trimming took off 0 bases at V and 5 bases at J, with 10 bases between the two ends. The CDR3 contains 14 residues. The CDR3 protein is CASSLGGRIDTQYF. In nucleotides, the CDR3 is TGCGCCAGCAGCTTGGGGGGTAGGATAGATACGCAGTATTTT.

This sequence joins TRBV28 and TRBJ2-7, with no clear D. V was cut by 5 bases and J by 2 bases, with 13 bases left in between. The germline V gene has CDR1 MDHEN and CDR2 SYDVKM. CDR3 size: 14 residues. CDR3: CASSATLVAYEQYF. The CDR3 DNA reads as TGTGCCAGCAGTGCCACCCTGGTGGCCTACGAGCAGTACTTC. Drawing the rest from reference TRBV28 and TRBJ2-7, the complete variable domain is DVKVTQSSRYLVKRTGEKVFLECVQDMDHENMFWYRQDPGLGLRLIYFSYDVKMKEKGDIPEGYSVSREKKERFSLILESASTNQTSMYLCASSATLVAYEQYFGPGTRLTVT.

The gene calls are TRBV6-6 and TRBJ2-7, with 10 nucleotides matching TRBD1. The V and J ends lost 4 bases and 2 bases, in that order; junction bases with no gene match: 5. The germline V gene encodes CDR1 MNHNY and CDR2 SVGAGI (reference sequence). CDR3 length: 15 residues. CDR3 loop: CASSFDRGLTYEQYF. The CDR3 bases are TGTGCCAGCAGTTTCGACAGGGGGCTAACCTACGAGCAGTACTTC.

This clone was observed at least ten times. The genes are TRBV25-1 and TRBJ2-3, with 8 nucleotides matching TRBD2. Trimming cost V 0 bases and J 1 base; bases outside gene matches: 3. This CDR3 comprises 16 residues. The V gene's germline CDR1 is MGHDK and CDR2 SYGVNS. The CDR3, as DNA: TGTGCCAGCAGTGAATATCGAGCGGGGGGCACAGATACGCAGTATTTT. Encoded protein: CASSEYRAGGTDTQYF.

The chain carries TRBV2 and TRBJ1-5; perhaps TRBD1 as D (6 bases). The CDR3 runs to 17 residues. With 3 bases removed from V and 2 bases from J, the gap between germline ends came to 17 bases. Germline CDR1 is SNHLY and CDR2 is FYNNEI. The CDR3 protein is CASSEGTKGGGNQPQHF. The CDR3 DNA follows: TGTGCCAGCAGTGAGGGGACAAAGGGGGGTGGCAATCAGCCCCAGCATTTT.

J is TRBJ2-2 and V is TRBV5-1; 7 nucleotides match TRBD1. Germline V CDR1 and CDR2: SGHRS, YFSETQ. V lost 0 bases to trimming and J lost 12 bases; unmatched junction nucleotides: 11. The CDR3 is 15 amino acids. CDR3: CASSLEGGEGLKLFF. CDR3 DNA sequence: TGCGCCAGCAGCTTGGAAGGGGGCGAGGGGTTGAAGCTGTTTTTT.

In nucleotides, the CDR3 is TGTGCCAGCATGGGGACAGGGGACAATCAGCCCCAGCATTTT. Protein: CASMGTGDNQPQHF. The J gene is TRBJ1-5, the V gene TRBV2, with 10 bases lining up with TRBD1. J gave up 3 bases and V 7 bases, and 3 bases lay outside the gene matches. The CDR3 spans 14 residues. Per germline, CDR1 SNHLY and CDR2 FYNNEI.

The chain joins TRBV6-6 to TRBJ2-7, with 11 bases that match TRBD1. The CDR3 loop spans 15 amino acids. V shed 5 bases and J 2 bases; nucleotides not matched to a gene: 5. Per the germline V gene, CDR1 is MNHNY and CDR2 is SVGAGI (reference sequence). The CDR3: CASSGPGQGAYEQYF. The CDR3 nucleotides read TGTGCCAGCAGTGGGCCGGGACAGGGGGCCTACGAGCAGTACTTC.

The chain employs TRBV15 and TRBJ2-7; the D gene is possibly TRBD1 (5 bases). The CDR3 is made up of 13 amino acids. Deletions cut 2 bases from V and 10 bases from J, with 15 bases between. Per the germline V gene, CDR1 is LNHNV and CDR2 is YYDKDF (reference sequence). The CDR3 nucleotides are TGTGCCACCAGCAGACCAAATTGGGGCACTCAGTACTTC. It specifies CATSRPNWGTQYF.

V is TRBV5-1 and J is TRBJ2-3; D may be TRBD1 or TRBD2 (6 bases each). The CDR3 has 15 amino acids. CDR1 and CDR2 from the germline V gene are SGHRS and YFSETQ. The V end was cut by 0 bases, the J end by 5 bases, with 13 bases between. CDR3 sequence reads: CASSLVSGAGDTQYF. CDR3 DNA sequence: TGCGCCAGCAGCTTGGTCTCGGGGGCTGGAGATACGCAGTATTTT.

This clone has more than one count but fewer than ten. V is TRBV30 and J is TRBJ2-7; D gene uncertain. V was trimmed by 2 bases and J by 0 bases, leaving 11 bases between them. CDR1 is GTSNPN, CDR2 SVGIG, per germline (reference sequence). CDR3 length: 14 amino acids. The CDR3 region is CAWSLAASSYEQYF. In DNA, the CDR3 is TGTGCCTGGAGTCTCGCAGCCAGCTCCTACGAGCAGTACTTC.

The gene calls are TRBV5-6 and TRBJ2-1; D possibly corresponds to TRBD2 (5 bases). Germline V gives CDR1 SGHDT, CDR2 YYEEEE. The V and J ends lost 2 bases and 8 bases respectively, with 8 bases between them. The CDR3 has 12 residues. The CDR3 region has the DNA TGTGCCAGCAGCTTAAAGAGGGATGAGCAGTTCTTC. The encoded protein is CASSLKRDEQFF.

The chain uses TRBV4-3 and TRBJ1-5; 8 positions match TRBD1. Germline V lookup: CDR1 LGHNA, CDR2 YSLEER. This CDR3 has 16 residues. After removal of 0 bases from V and 6 bases from J, the junction contained 7 bases not matched to a gene. The CDR3 DNA follows: TGCGCCAGCAGCCAAGATTGGCCAGGGGGCTTTCAGCCCCAGCATTTT. It yields the protein CASSQDWPGGFQPQHF.

The sample holds one count of this clone. V and J are TRBV6-5 and TRBJ1-2; D unresolved. Trimming took 9 bases from V and 2 from J, leaving 7 bases between them. CDR1 and CDR2 (germline): MNHEY, SVGAGI. There are 11 residues in the CDR3. Written as DNA, the CDR3 is TGTGCCAGTATGACGAACTATGGCTACACCTTC. Its protein product is CASMTNYGYTF.

The V gene is TRBV5-6, the J gene TRBJ1-6, with TRBD1 matching over 8 bases. V gave up 1 base and J gave up 7 bases; unmatched junction bases: 10. This CDR3 is 17 amino acids long. Germline CDR1 and CDR2: SGHDT and YYEEEE. CDR3 protein: CASSLMAGTGPNSPLHF. The CDR3 coding sequence is TGTGCCAGCAGCTTGATGGCCGGGACAGGACCGAATTCACCCCTCCACTTT. Together with reference TRBV5-6 and TRBJ1-6, the CDR3 gives the full variable domain: DAGVTQSPTHLIKTRGQQVTLRCSPKSGHDTVSWYQQALGQGPQFIFQYYEEEERQRGNFPDRFSGHQFPNYSSELNVNALLLGDSALYLCASSLMAGTGPNSPLHFGNGTRLTVT.

V is TRBV6-5 and J is TRBJ2-5, with 12 bases lining up with TRBD2. The germline gives CDR1 MNHEY, CDR2 SVGAGI. The CDR3 sequence is 14 residues long. The V and J ends lost 8 bases and 2 bases, in that order; junction bases with no gene match: 3. The CDR3 DNA is TGTGCCAGCCGACTAGCGGGGGAACAAGAGACCCAGTACTTC. This gives the protein CASRLAGEQETQYF.